The clone carrying this T cell receptor beta chain was counted once. This entry comes from a study of OX40 agonist ivuxolimab in advanced cancers. TCRdb's table, derived via immunoSEQ multiplex PCR, lists solely in-frame clones and lacks some. The sample has approximately 80,000 clones; about nine tenths are singletons. This CDR3 spans 14 amino acids. Looked up from germline, CDR1 is MDHEN and CDR2 is SYDVKM. V trimming: 5 bases; J trimming: 2 bases; junction bases outside the gene matches: 6. This TCR derives from an adult with an advanced solid tumor such as melanoma, head and neck, liver or kidney cancer. V and J are TRBV28 and TRBJ2-7; 7 bases are shared with TRBD2. The specimen was CD4+ or CD8+ T cells sorted from blood, collected in a trial of the OX40 agonist ivuxolimab. The CDR3 bases are TGTGCCAGCAGTGCTCCCAGCGGGACCTACGAGCAGTACTTC. It is translated as CASSAPSGTYEQYF.